The clone carrying this TCR beta chain was recorded at least ten times. TCRdb re-called the 5' RACE reads through MiXCR, storing one row per CDR3 protein. The data show fewer than 250,000 distinct CDR3 sequences, around 6.9% seen once. The data were taken from a study of identical twins. Per germline, CDR1 SGHTA and CDR2 FQGNSA. This CDR3 comprises 14 residues. Trimming stripped 1 base from V and 6 bases from J, with 13 bases between. These same records also appear under a second study, on yellow fever vaccine responses in identical twins.

The chain carries TRBV7-2 and TRBJ2-7; a possible D gene is TRBD2 (5 bases). Sequenced: memory (CD45RO+) T cells sorted from blood. This TCR was sampled from a woman in her late teens or twenties in good health. As DNA, the CDR3 is TGTGCCAGCAGCTTAGTTTCTGATGGAGGCGAGCAGTACTTC. Residues: CASSLVSDGGEQYF. Supplemented by reference TRBV7-2 and TRBJ2-7, the full variable domain reads GAGVSQSPSNKVTEKGKDVELRCDPISGHTALYWYRQSLGQGLEFLIYFQGNSAPDKSGLPSDRFSAERTGGSVSTLTIQRTQQEDSAVYLCASSLVSDGGEQYFGPGTRLTVT.